The 15 T cell receptor beta chains below were found in one sample sequenced in a study of T cell responses to AZD1222 COVID-19 vaccine. Here immunoSEQ multiplex PCR was the method, and the copy in TCRdb shows in-frame clones only, minus some. In the table there are around 270,000 clones, 94% of which are singletons. The material was peripheral blood, obtained 28 days after the second AZD1222 dose. These receptors came from an adult who received the AZD1222 COVID-19 vaccine.

The genes are TRBV28 and TRBJ1-5, with D unclear. The CDR3 covers 12 residues. The V end lost 2 bases, the J end lost 5 bases, and 4 bases lay between the germline ends. Germline V gene lookup returns CDR1 MDHEN and CDR2 SYDVKM. For the CDR3, the DNA is TGTGCCAGCAGTTTACCCCATCAGCCCCAGCATTTT. It codes for CASSLPHQPQHF. Full variable domain (outside the CDR3, taken from reference TRBV28 and TRBJ1-5): DVKVTQSSRYLVKRTGEKVFLECVQDMDHENMFWYRQDPGLGLRLIYFSYDVKMKEKGDIPEGYSVSREKKERFSLILESASTNQTSMYLCASSLPHQPQHFGDGTRLSIL.

V is TRBV5-1 and J is TRBJ2-6; 7 nucleotides align to TRBD1. V lost 4 bases and J lost 3; bases outside the gene matches: 13. Germline values: CDR1 SGHRS, CDR2 YFSETQ. This CDR3 contains 18 residues. For the CDR3, the DNA is TGCGCCAGCAGCGCCGTGGCAGGGGGATATGGTGGGGCCAACGTCCTGACTTTC. Translated, it gives CASSAVAGGYGGANVLTF.

The gene calls are TRBV6-1 and TRBJ2-3, with 7 bases aligning to TRBD1. The CDR3 spans 15 residues. The V segment lost 3 bases and the J segment 5 bases; nucleotides outside the gene matches: 8. Germline V gives CDR1 MNHNS, CDR2 SASEGT. Written as DNA, the CDR3 is TGTGCCAGCAGTGACGGGACAGCTTGGGGAGATACGCAGTATTTT. As protein: CASSDGTAWGDTQYF.

The chain has TRBV28 and TRBJ1-5; TRBD1 is a possible D gene (5 bases). Germline CDR1 and CDR2: MDHEN and SYDVKM. This CDR3 has 12 amino acids. The V gene lost 2 bases and the J gene lost 7 bases, with 6 bases spanning the gap. CDR3 sequence reads: CASSLQGQPQHF. The CDR3 DNA is TGTGCCAGCAGTTTACAGGGACAGCCCCAGCATTTT.

The gene calls are TRBV3-1 (or the pseudogene TRBV3-2) and TRBJ2-7; TRBD2 aligns across 9 bases. The germline V gene has CDR1 LGHDT and CDR2 YNNKEL (reference sequence). The V segment lost 0 bases and the J segment 3 bases; nucleotides outside the gene matches: 15. CDR3 length: 19 residues. The CDR3 nucleotides are TGTGCCAGCAGCCAAGACCCCCCGGCCGGAAGCGGGAGGTTCTACGAGCAGTACTTC. Translating gives CASSQDPPAGSGRFYEQYF.

The rearrangement links TRBV5-1 to TRBJ2-2; no clear D gene. Germline CDR1 SGHRS, CDR2 YFSETQ. The CDR3 covers 15 residues. V was cut by 0 bases and J by 4 bases, with 10 bases left in between. This CDR3 is CASSLAYISTGELFF. CDR3 nucleotide sequence: TGCGCCAGCAGCTTGGCCTACATTTCCACCGGGGAGCTGTTTTTT. The variable domain in full, completed from reference TRBV5-1 and TRBJ2-2, reads KAGVTQTPRYLIKTRGQQVTLSCSPISGHRSVSWYQQTPGQGLQFLFEYFSETQRNKGNFPGRFSGRQFSNSRSEMNVSTLELGDSALYLCASSLAYISTGELFFGEGSRLTVL.

Here the CDR3 reads CASSLRGINEKLFF. The CDR3 nucleotides are TGTGCCAGCAGCCTAAGGGGGATTAATGAAAAACTGTTTTTT. The chain employs TRBV5-6 and TRBJ1-4; D possibly corresponds to TRBD1 (6 bases). The CDR3 length is 14 residues. CDR1 is SGHDT, CDR2 YYEEEE, per germline. Trimming took off 4 bases at V and 4 bases at J, with 11 bases between the two ends.

The chain carries TRBV7-3 and TRBJ2-7; D is perhaps TRBD1 or TRBD2 (5 bases each). V gave up 2 bases and J gave up 7 bases, with 9 bases separating them. Looked up from germline, CDR1 is SGHTA and CDR2 is FQGTGA. The CDR3 is made up of 12 amino acids. DNA for the CDR3: TGTGCCAGCAGCTTAGATGAGGGGGAGCAGTACTTC. As protein: CASSLDEGEQYF. The entire variable domain, with the rest obtained from reference TRBV7-3 and TRBJ2-7, is as follows: GAGVSQTPSNKVTEKGKYVELRCDPISGHTALYWYRQSLGQGPEFLIYFQGTGAADDSGLPNDRFFAVRPEGSVSTLKIQRTERGDSAVYLCASSLDEGEQYFGPGTRLTVT.

This sequence joins TRBV6-2 or TRBV6-3 and TRBJ1-1, with 7 positions matching TRBD1. Germline lookup yields CDR1 MNHEY and CDR2 SVGEGT. The trim removed 0 bases at V and 0 bases at J, leaving 1 base unmatched. This CDR3 comprises 15 residues. DNA of the CDR3: TGTGCCAGCAGTTACTCAGGGGGCTTGAACACTGAAGCTTTCTTT. It encodes CASSYSGGLNTEAFF.

The rearrangement links TRBV6-4 to TRBJ1-6, with 8 bases lining up with TRBD1. The length of the CDR3 is 16 residues. V lost 6 bases and J lost 6; bases outside the gene matches: 10. CDR1 and CDR2 (germline): MRHNA, SNTAGT. The CDR3 here is CASRGGPGGRNSPLHF. The CDR3 DNA sequence: TGTGCCAGCAGGGGAGGGCCAGGGGGCCGTAATTCACCCCTCCACTTT.

The chain uses TRBV28 and TRBJ1-2; D remains ambiguous. CDR1 MDHEN and CDR2 SYDVKM come from the germline V gene. The V and J ends lost 5 bases and 5 bases respectively, with 12 bases between them. The CDR3 covers 13 residues. CDR3 in DNA: TGTGCCAGCAGTCACGGGGTATCGTATGGCTACACCTTC. It yields the protein CASSHGVSYGYTF.

The CDR3 loop is CASSLVGLAGTTDTQYF. CDR3 DNA: TGTGCCAGCAGTTTGGTAGGACTAGCGGGAACAACAGATACGCAGTATTTT. The chain is built from TRBV28 and TRBJ2-3; TRBD2 matches at 12 bases. V lost 3 bases, J lost 3 bases, and 7 bases stayed unmatched. The germline V gene encodes CDR1 MDHEN and CDR2 SYDVKM. The CDR3 spans 17 residues.

J is TRBJ2-2 and V is TRBV28; the D gene is possibly TRBD2 (6 bases). From germline, CDR1 is MDHEN and CDR2 SYDVKM. Trimming stripped 5 bases from V and 4 bases from J, with 26 bases between. The CDR3 has 19 residues. As DNA, the CDR3 is TGTGCCAGCAGTCCCCGTTCACGGCTTGGCGGGAAGAGCACCGGGGAGCTGTTTTTT. It specifies CASSPRSRLGGKSTGELFF.

The rearrangement links TRBV4-3 to TRBJ1-2; D remains ambiguous. Germline V lookup: CDR1 LGHNA, CDR2 YSLEER. The CDR3 length is 15 residues. V lost 3 bases and J lost 0, with 11 bases in between. CDR3 amino acids: CASSHEHQANYGYTF. As DNA, the CDR3 is TGCGCCAGCAGCCACGAACACCAAGCTAACTATGGCTACACCTTC.

This chain connects TRBV4-1 to TRBJ2-7; D ambiguous. The CDR3 is 16 residues long. Germline CDR1 and CDR2: MGHRA and YSYEKL. The V end was cut by 2 bases, the J end by 0 bases, with 14 bases between. CDR3 in amino acids: CASSQPGRSSSYEQYF. CDR3 DNA: TGCGCCAGCAGCCAACCTGGACGGTCGAGCTCCTACGAGCAGTACTTC.